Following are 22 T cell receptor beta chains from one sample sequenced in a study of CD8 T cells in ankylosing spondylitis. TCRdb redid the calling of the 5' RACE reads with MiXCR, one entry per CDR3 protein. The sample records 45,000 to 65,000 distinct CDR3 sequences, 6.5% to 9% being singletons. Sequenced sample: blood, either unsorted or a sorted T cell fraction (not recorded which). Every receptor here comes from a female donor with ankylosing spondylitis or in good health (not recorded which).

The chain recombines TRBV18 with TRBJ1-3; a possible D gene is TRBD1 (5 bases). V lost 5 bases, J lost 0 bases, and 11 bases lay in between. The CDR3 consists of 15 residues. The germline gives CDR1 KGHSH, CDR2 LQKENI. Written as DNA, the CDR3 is TGTGCCAGCTCATCGACAGCGAACTCTGGAAACACCATATATTTT. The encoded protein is CASSSTANSGNTIYF.

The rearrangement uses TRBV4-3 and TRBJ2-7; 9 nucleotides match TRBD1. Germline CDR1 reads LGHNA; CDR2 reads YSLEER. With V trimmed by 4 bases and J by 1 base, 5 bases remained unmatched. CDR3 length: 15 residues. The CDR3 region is CASSRQTGGSYEQYF. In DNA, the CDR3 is TGCGCCAGCAGCCGCCAGACAGGGGGTTCCTACGAGCAGTACTTC.

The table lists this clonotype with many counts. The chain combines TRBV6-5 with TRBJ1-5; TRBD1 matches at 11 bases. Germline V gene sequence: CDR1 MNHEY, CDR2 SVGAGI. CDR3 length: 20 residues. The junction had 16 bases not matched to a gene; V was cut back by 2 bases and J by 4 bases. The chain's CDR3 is CASSYGTGGSTVGVNQPQHF. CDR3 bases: TGTGCCAGCAGTTACGGGACAGGGGGTTCTACGGTAGGGGTAAATCAGCCCCAGCATTTT.

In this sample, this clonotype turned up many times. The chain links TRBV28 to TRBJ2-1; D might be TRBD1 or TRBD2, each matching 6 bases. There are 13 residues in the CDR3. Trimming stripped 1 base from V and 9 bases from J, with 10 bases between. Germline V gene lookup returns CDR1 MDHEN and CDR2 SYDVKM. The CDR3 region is CASSLSGASEQFF. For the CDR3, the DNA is TGTGCCAGCAGTTTATCGGGGGCGTCTGAGCAGTTCTTC.

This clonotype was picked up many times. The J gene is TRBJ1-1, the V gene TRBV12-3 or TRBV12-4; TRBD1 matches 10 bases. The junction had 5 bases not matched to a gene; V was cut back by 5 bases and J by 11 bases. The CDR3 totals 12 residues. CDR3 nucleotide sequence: TGTGCCAGCAGTGGGACAGGGGTGGGTGCTTTCTTT. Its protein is CASSGTGVGAFF.

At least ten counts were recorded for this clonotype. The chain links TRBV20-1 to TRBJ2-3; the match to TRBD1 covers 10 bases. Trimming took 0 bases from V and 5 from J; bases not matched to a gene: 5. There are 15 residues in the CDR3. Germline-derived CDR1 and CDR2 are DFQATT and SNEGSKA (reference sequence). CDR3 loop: CSARELWTGGDTQYF. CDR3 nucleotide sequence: TGCAGTGCTAGAGAACTATGGACAGGGGGAGATACGCAGTATTTT.

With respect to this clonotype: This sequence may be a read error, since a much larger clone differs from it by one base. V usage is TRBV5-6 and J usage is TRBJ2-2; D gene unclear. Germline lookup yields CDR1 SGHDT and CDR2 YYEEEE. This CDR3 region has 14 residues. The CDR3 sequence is CVSSYDNAGGELFF. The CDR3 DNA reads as TGTGTCAGCAGCTACGACAACGCTGGCGGGGAGCTGTTTTTT.

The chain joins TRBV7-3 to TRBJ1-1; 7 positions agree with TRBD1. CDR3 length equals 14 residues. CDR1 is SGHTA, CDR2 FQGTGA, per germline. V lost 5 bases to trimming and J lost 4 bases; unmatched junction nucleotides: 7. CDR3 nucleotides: TGTGCCAGCAGCCAGACAGGGTACAGCACTGAAGCTTTCTTT. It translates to CASSQTGYSTEAFF.

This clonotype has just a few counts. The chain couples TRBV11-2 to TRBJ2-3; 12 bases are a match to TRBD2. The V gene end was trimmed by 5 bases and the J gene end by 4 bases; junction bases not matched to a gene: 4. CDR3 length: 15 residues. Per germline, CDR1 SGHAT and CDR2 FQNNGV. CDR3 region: CASSTTSGGADTQYF. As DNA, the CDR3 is TGTGCCAGCAGCACGACTAGCGGGGGAGCAGATACGCAGTATTTT.

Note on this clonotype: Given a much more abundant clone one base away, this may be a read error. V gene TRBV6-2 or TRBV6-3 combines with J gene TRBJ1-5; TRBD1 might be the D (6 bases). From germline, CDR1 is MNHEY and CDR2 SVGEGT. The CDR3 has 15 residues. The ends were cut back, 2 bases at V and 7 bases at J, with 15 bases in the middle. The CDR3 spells CASSYDGTGCQPQHF. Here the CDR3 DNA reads TGTGCCAGCAGTTACGACGGAACAGGGTGCCAGCCCCAGCATTTT.

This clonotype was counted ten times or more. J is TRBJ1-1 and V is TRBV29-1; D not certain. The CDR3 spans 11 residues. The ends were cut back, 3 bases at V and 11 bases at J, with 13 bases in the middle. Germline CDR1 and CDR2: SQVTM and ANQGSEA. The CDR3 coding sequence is TGCAGCGTTGAGGAAACCCCGAGGGCTTTCTTT. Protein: CSVEETPRAFF.

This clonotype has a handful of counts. The CDR3 region has the DNA TGTGCCACCAGCAGAGGACAGGGGCCCAATGAAAAACTGTTTTTT. Its protein is CATSRGQGPNEKLFF. The rearrangement links TRBV15 to TRBJ1-4, with TRBD1 identical over 8 bases. The V and J ends lost 1 base and 5 bases, in that order; junction bases with no gene match: 3. Germline V gives CDR1 LNHNV, CDR2 YYDKDF (reference sequence). This CDR3 spans 15 amino acids.

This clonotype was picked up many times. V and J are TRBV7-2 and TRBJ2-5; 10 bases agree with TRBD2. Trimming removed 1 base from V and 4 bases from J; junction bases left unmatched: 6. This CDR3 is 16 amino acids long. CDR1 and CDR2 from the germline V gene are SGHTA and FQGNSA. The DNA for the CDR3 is TGTGCCAGCAGCTTAGACAGCGGGGGGGCACGAGAGACCCAGTACTTC. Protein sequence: CASSLDSGGARETQYF. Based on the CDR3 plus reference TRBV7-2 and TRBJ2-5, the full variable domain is GAGVSQSPSNKVTEKGKDVELRCDPISGHTALYWYRQSLGQGLEFLIYFQGNSAPDKSGLPSDRFSAERTGGSVSTLTIQRTQQEDSAVYLCASSLDSGGARETQYFGPGTRLLVL.

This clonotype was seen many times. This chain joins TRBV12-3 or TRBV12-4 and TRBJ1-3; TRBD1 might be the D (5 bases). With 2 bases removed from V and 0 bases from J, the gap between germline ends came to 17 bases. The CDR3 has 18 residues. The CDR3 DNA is TGTGCCAGCAGTTTATATGGGACCCTGACAGACTCTGGAAACACCATATATTTT. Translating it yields CASSLYGTLTDSGNTIYF.

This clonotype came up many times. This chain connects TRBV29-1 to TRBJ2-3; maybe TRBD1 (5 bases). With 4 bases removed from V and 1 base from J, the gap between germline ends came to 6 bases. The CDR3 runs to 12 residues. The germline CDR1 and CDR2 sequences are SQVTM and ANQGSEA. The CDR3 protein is CSVVTGTDTQYF. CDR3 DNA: TGCAGCGTTGTGACAGGCACAGATACGCAGTATTTT.

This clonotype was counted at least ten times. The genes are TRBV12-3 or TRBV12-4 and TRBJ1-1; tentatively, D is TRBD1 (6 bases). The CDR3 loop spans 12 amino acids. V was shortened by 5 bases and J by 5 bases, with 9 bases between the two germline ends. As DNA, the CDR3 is TGTGCCAGCAGTGGACAGATTACTGAAGCTTTCTTT. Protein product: CASSGQITEAFF.

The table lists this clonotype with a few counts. CDR3 DNA: TGTGCCAGCAGCCAACTACCGGGACAGGTGAACACCGGGGAGCTGTTTTTT. Protein product: CASSQLPGQVNTGELFF. V usage is TRBV3-1 and J usage is TRBJ2-2, with 8 positions matching TRBD1. The germline V gene has CDR1 LGHDT and CDR2 YNNKEL (reference sequence). V was clipped by 2 bases and J by 1 base; unmatched bases: 6. This CDR3 contains 17 residues.

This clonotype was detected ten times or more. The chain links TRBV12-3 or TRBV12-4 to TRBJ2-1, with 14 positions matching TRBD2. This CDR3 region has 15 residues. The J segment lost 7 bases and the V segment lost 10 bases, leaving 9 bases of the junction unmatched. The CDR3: CANAAGTSGGNEQFF. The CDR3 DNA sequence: TGTGCCAACGCGGCGGGGACTAGCGGGGGTAATGAGCAGTTCTTC.

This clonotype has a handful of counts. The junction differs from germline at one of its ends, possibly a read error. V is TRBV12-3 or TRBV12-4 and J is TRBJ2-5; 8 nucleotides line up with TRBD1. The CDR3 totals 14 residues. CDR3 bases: TGTGCCAGCAGTTCCTGGACAGGGAGAGAGGCCCAGTACTTC. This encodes CASSSWTGREAQYF.

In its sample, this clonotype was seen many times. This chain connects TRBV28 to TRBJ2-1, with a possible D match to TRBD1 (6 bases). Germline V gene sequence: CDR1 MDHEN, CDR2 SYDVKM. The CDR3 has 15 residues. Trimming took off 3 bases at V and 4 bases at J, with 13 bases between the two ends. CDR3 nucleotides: TGTGCCAGCAGTTTCCGGGACATGGAATACAATGAGCAGTTCTTC. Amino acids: CASSFRDMEYNEQFF.

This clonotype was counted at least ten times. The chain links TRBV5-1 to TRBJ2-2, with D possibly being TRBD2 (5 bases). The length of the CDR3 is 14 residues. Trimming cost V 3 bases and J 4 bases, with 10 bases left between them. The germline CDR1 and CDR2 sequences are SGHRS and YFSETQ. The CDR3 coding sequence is TGCGCCAGCAGCTGGACCACTAGCACCGGGGAGCTGTTTTTT. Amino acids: CASSWTTSTGELFF.

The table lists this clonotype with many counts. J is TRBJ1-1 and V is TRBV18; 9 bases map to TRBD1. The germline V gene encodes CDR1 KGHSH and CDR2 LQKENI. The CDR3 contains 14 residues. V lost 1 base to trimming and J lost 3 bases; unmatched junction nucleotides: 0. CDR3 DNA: TGTGCCAGCTCACCACGGGACAGGGACACTGAAGCTTTCTTT. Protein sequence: CASSPRDRDTEAFF.